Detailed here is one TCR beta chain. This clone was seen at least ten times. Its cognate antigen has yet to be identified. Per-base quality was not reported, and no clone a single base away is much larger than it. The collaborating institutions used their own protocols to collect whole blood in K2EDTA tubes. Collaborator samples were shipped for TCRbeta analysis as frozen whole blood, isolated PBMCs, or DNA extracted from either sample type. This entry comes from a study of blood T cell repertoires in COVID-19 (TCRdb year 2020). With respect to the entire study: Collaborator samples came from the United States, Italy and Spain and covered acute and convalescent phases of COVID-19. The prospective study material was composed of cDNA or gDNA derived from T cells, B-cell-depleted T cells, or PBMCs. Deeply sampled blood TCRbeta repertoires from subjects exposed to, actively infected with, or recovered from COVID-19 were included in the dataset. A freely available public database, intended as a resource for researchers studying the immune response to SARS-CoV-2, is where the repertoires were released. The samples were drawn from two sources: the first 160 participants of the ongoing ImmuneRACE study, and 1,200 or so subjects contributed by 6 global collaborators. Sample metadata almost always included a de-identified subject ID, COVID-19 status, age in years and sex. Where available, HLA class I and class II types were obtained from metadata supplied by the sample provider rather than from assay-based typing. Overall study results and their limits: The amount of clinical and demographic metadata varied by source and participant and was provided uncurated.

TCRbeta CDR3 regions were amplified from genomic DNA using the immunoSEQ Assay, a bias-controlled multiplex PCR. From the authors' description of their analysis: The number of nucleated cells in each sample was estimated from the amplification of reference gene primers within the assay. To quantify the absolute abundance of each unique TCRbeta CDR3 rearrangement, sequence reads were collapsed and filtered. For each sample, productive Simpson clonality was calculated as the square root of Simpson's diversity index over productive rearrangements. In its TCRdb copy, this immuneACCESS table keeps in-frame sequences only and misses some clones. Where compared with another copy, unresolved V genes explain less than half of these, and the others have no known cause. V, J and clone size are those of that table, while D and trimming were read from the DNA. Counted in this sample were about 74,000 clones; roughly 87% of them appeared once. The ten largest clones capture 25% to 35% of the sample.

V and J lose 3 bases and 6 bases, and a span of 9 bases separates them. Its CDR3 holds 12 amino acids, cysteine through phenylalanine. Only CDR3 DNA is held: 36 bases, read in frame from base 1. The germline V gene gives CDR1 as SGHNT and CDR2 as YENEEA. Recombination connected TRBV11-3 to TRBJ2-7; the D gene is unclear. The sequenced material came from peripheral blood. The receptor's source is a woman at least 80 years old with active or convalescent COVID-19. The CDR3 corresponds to CASSLAPGEQYF. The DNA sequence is TGTGCCAGCAGCTTGGCCCCGGGCGAGCAGTACTTC.